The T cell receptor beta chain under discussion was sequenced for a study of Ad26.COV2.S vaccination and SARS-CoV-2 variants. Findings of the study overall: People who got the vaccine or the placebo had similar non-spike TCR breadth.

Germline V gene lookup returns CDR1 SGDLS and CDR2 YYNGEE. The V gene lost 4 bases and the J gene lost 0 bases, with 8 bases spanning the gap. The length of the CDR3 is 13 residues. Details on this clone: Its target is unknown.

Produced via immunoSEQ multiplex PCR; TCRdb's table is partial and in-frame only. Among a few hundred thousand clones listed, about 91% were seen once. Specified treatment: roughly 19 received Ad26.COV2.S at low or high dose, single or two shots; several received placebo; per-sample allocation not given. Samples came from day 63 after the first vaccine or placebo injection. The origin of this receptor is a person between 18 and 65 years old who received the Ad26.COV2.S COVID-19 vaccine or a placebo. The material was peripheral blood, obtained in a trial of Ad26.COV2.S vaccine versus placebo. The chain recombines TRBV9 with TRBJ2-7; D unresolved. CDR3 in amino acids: CASSPSPSYEQYF. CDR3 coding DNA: TGTGCCAGCAGCCCCTCGCCCTCCTACGAGCAGTACTTC.